The T cell receptor beta chain under discussion was sequenced for a study of blood T cell repertoires in COVID-19. The cohort comprised adults aged 18 to 89 years residing in 20 to 30 US areas. Two negative PCRs, clearance, or symptom resolution were required of recovered Cohort 3 donors. Per the original data handling: Reference gene primers were amplified, and this amplification served to estimate nucleated cell counts. Only in-frame clones appear in the TCRdb table, and some are missing; sequencing was by immunoSEQ multiplex PCR. The DNA gave D and trimming, while V, J and clone size come from that table. The data show roughly 170,000 clones, approximately 77% seen once. Between the trimmed V and J ends, which lost 3 bases and 8 bases, there was a span of 19 bases. The CDR3 covers 14 residues. Looked up from germline, CDR1 is DFQATT and CDR2 is SNEGSKA (reference sequence).

The sample comprised PBMCs or T cells enriched from blood (not recorded which). This rearrangement joins TRBV20-1 to TRBJ1-2; D not resolved. The source is a man aged 55 to 70 who had recovered from COVID-19. The CDR3 spells CSASSTTQSGGYTF. For the CDR3, the DNA is TGCAGTGCTAGTTCTACCACCCAGTCGGGGGGCTACACCTTC.